What follows describes a single T cell receptor (beta chain). Germline CDR1 SGHTA, CDR2 FQGNSA. The V segment lost 1 base and the J segment 2 bases; nucleotides outside the gene matches: 9. The CDR3 consists of 17 residues. Profiling relied on immunoSEQ multiplex PCR, and the TCRdb table lists in-frame clones only, not all of them. In the table there are 30,000 to 40,000 clones, approximately 80% of which are singletons. This sample stems from a study of OX40 agonist ivuxolimab in advanced cancers. The TCR originated in an adult with an advanced solid tumor such as melanoma, head and neck, liver or kidney cancer. The J gene is TRBJ2-3, the V gene TRBV7-2, with 7 nucleotides matching TRBD1. Sequencing was performed on CD4+ or CD8+ T cells sorted from blood, taken in a trial of the OX40 agonist ivuxolimab. CDR3 region: CASSLGAMGQITDTQYF. The CDR3 DNA reads TGTGCCAGCAGCTTAGGCGCCATGGGACAGATCACAGATACGCAGTATTTT.